These T cell receptor beta chains were read from a single sample in a study of patients and donors after allogeneic stem cell transplantation. TCRdb reanalysed the RT-PCR reads using MiXCR and keeps one entry per CDR3 protein. The data hold around 160,000 distinct CDR3 sequences, with approximately 28% observed a single time. The sequenced material came from blood, either unsorted or a sorted T cell fraction (not recorded which). The receptors come from a human donor who was either an allogeneic HSCT recipient or a stem cell or donor lymphocyte infusion donor (not recorded which). It is not recorded whose cells these are; they may come from a transplant donor. Both conserved end residues are part of each CDR3. A D gene is named only where the DNA matches it firmly. Size is omitted from some rows. Given values are once, few, many or a class for expanded clones.

D: TRBD1; size: NA; J: TRBJ2-3; V: TRBV4-1; DNA: TGCGCCAGCAGCCAACGTACAGGGGTCCCTTTAGATACGCAGTATTTT; CDR3: CASSQRTGVPLDTQYF
D: TRBD1; size: NA; J: TRBJ2-7; V: TRBV20-1; DNA: TGCAGTGCTAGCAAAGACAGGGGGCAGAACGAGCAGTACTTC; CDR3: CSASKDRGQNEQYF
D: NA; size: NA; J: TRBJ2-7; V: TRBV28; DNA: TGTGCCAGCAGTCCCGGAAGTCCCTACGAGCAGTACTTC; CDR3: CASSPGSPYEQYF
D: TRBD1; size: many; J: TRBJ1-4; V: TRBV6-6; DNA: TGTGCCAGCAGTTGGGCGGGACAGCCGAATGAAAAACTGTTTTTT; CDR3: CASSWAGQPNEKLFF
D: TRBD1; size: few; J: TRBJ2-5; V: TRBV24-1; DNA: TGTGCCACCAGTGACTCCTGGACAGGGGAGACCCAGTACTTC; CDR3: CATSDSWTGETQYF
D: NA; size: few; J: TRBJ2-7; V: TRBV6-2/TRBV6-3; DNA: TGTGCCAGCAGTCCAGGGGCGTTCGAGCAGTACTTC; CDR3: CASSPGAFEQYF
D: NA; size: few; J: TRBJ1-2; V: TRBV7-2; DNA: TGTGCCAGCAGCTTAAATAAGTGGTTGAATGGCTACACCTTC; CDR3: CASSLNKWLNGYTF
D: TRBD2; size: NA; J: TRBJ2-1; V: TRBV2; DNA: TGTGCCAGCAGGCGACTAGCGGGAGGTTCGGGTGAGCAGTTCTTC; CDR3: CASRRLAGGSGEQFF
D: NA; size: many; J: TRBJ1-2; V: TRBV7-9; DNA: TGTGCCAGCAGCTCAAATGACGTCCGCTACACCTTC; CDR3: CASSSNDVRYTF
D: TRBD1; size: few; J: TRBJ1-1; V: TRBV6-5; DNA: TGTGCCAGCAGTTACTGGGTCCCGGGACAGGGAGCGAACACTGAAGCTTTCTTT; CDR3: CASSYWVPGQGANTEAFF
D: TRBD1; size: few; J: TRBJ2-7; V: TRBV20-1; DNA: TGCAGTGCCACCGGGACAGGTAACCACTACGAGCAGTACTTC; CDR3: CSATGTGNHYEQYF
D: NA; size: few; J: TRBJ2-3; V: TRBV24-1; DNA: TGTGCCACCAGTTCTATGACCGCCGGAGGCACAGATACGCAGTATTTT; CDR3: CATSSMTAGGTDTQYF
D: NA; size: few; J: TRBJ1-4; V: TRBV6-5; DNA: TGTGCCAGCAGTTACTCGATTCCACTTCAGGGTACTAATGAAAAACTGTTTTTT; CDR3: CASSYSIPLQGTNEKLFF
D: NA; size: NA; J: TRBJ2-7; V: TRBV4-3; DNA: TGCGCCAGCAGCCAAGATATACCCAAAGGGGGGGCCTACGAGCAGTACTTC; CDR3: CASSQDIPKGGAYEQYF
D: TRBD1; size: many; J: TRBJ1-1; V: TRBV18; DNA: TGTGCCAGCAGCCGGACAGGGGGCACTGAAGCTTTCTTT; CDR3: CASSRTGGTEAFF
D: TRBD1; size: NA; J: TRBJ1-1; V: TRBV7-2; DNA: TGTGCCAGCAGCGTCGACAGGGGGCCTGAAGCTTTCTTT; CDR3: CASSVDRGPEAFF
D: TRBD2; size: few; J: TRBJ2-7; V: TRBV12-3/TRBV12-4; DNA: TGTGCCAGCGCGGGAGGGCCCTACGAGCAGTACTTC; CDR3: CASAGGPYEQYF
D: TRBD1; size: few; J: TRBJ1-6; V: TRBV12-3/TRBV12-4; DNA: TGTGCCAGCAACCCGGCCAGGGGGGAAGCACTACCCCTCCACTTT; CDR3: CASNPARGEALPLHF
D: TRBD2; size: NA; J: TRBJ2-1; V: TRBV20-1; DNA: TGCAGTGCTCTCAAACCGGGACTAGGTTTTCACAATGAGCAGTTCTTC; CDR3: CSALKPGLGFHNEQFF
D: TRBD1; size: few; J: TRBJ1-5; V: TRBV5-1; DNA: TGCGCCAGCAGCTTAGGACAGGGTGAGCCCCAGCATTTT; CDR3: CASSLGQGEPQHF
D: NA; size: NA; J: TRBJ2-7; V: TRBV6-2/TRBV6-3; DNA: TGTGCCAGCAGCCTTTGGGGGTACGAGCAGTACTTC; CDR3: CASSLWGYEQYF
D: NA; size: NA; J: TRBJ2-3; V: TRBV11-3; DNA: TGTGACAGCAGCTTTCGAGCCACAGATACGCAGTATTTT; CDR3: CDSSFRATDTQYF
D: TRBD1; size: NA; J: TRBJ2-2; V: TRBV4-3; DNA: TGCGCCAGCAGCCGGGACAGGGCCGGTGCCGGGGAGCTGTTTTTT; CDR3: CASSRDRAGAGELFF
D: TRBD2; size: NA; J: TRBJ2-7; V: TRBV2; DNA: TGTGCCAGCAGCCCCGGACTAGCGGGGGTCTACGAGCAGTACTTC; CDR3: CASSPGLAGVYEQYF
D: NA; size: NA; J: TRBJ1-2; V: TRBV7-9; DNA: TGTGCCAGCAGCTTTGACGGCTTCTATGGCTACACCTTC; CDR3: CASSFDGFYGYTF
D: NA; size: few; J: TRBJ2-7; V: TRBV15; DNA: TGTGCCACCAGCAGGCTACTAGTTTACGAGCAGTACTTC; CDR3: CATSRLLVYEQYF
D: NA; size: NA; J: TRBJ2-7; V: TRBV6-2/TRBV6-3; DNA: TGTGCCAGCAGTGACGGTGGTTACGAGCAGTACTTC; CDR3: CASSDGGYEQYF
D: NA; size: many; J: TRBJ1-4; V: TRBV27; DNA: TGTGCCAGCCGAGACCCCGCGGTCATAAATGAAAAACTGTTTTTT; CDR3: CASRDPAVINEKLFF
D: NA; size: NA; J: TRBJ1-5; V: TRBV29-1; DNA: TGCAGCGTTGGGGACATTAATCAGCCCCAGCATTTT; CDR3: CSVGDINQPQHF
D: NA; size: few; J: TRBJ2-4; V: TRBV20-1; DNA: TGCAGTGCTTGGACGAGTCACATTCAGTACTTC; CDR3: CSAWTSHIQYF
D: NA; size: NA; J: TRBJ1-5; V: TRBV15; DNA: TGTGCCACCAGATTGGGACCGCTTTATAGCAATCAGCCCCAGCATTTT; CDR3: CATRLGPLYSNQPQHF
D: TRBD1; size: many; J: TRBJ2-7; V: TRBV12-3/TRBV12-4; DNA: TGTGCCAGCACCAACCGAGGGGGACAGGCCTCCTACGAGCAGTACTTC; CDR3: CASTNRGGQASYEQYF
D: TRBD1; size: NA; J: TRBJ1-2; V: TRBV3-1; DNA: TGTGCCAGCAGCCAAGATTGGGACAGGGGCTATGGCTACACCTTC; CDR3: CASSQDWDRGYGYTF
D: NA; size: NA; J: TRBJ2-5; V: TRBV24-1; DNA: TGTGCCACCAGTGATACCCAGGGATCCCAAGAGACCCAGTACTTC; CDR3: CATSDTQGSQETQYF
D: TRBD2; size: NA; J: TRBJ2-5; V: TRBV10-3; DNA: TGTGCCATCAGTGAGTTTACCACTAGCGCCCAAGAGACCCAGTACTTC; CDR3: CAISEFTTSAQETQYF
D: NA; size: NA; J: TRBJ2-5; V: TRBV15; DNA: TGTGCCACCAGCAGAGATCGACAGCAAGAGACCCAGTACTTC; CDR3: CATSRDRQQETQYF
D: TRBD2; size: few; J: TRBJ2-7; V: TRBV5-5; DNA: TGTGCCAGCAGCCATCCGGGACTAGCCTACGAGCAGTACTTC; CDR3: CASSHPGLAYEQYF
D: NA; size: NA; J: TRBJ2-7; V: TRBV5-1; DNA: TGCGCCAGCAGCTTGGCAGGAGCGGGCTACGAGCAGCACTTC; CDR3: CASSLAGAGYEQHF
D: NA; size: NA; J: TRBJ2-5; V: TRBV7-7; DNA: TGTGCTAGCAGCGCGACAGGAGCGGAGACCCAGTACTTC; CDR3: CASSATGAETQYF
D: TRBD2; size: NA; J: TRBJ2-1; V: TRBV12-3/TRBV12-4; DNA: TGTGCCAGCAGTTTAAACCTAGCGGGAGGCAATGAGCAGTTCTTC; CDR3: CASSLNLAGGNEQFF
D: NA; size: NA; J: TRBJ2-7; V: TRBV21-1; DNA: TGTGCCAGCAGCCTCCACTACGAGCAGTACTTC; CDR3: CASSLHYEQYF
D: TRBD1; size: few; J: TRBJ2-1; V: TRBV29-1; DNA: TGCAGCGTTGCGCGGGACAGGGTCTATGAGCAGTTCTTC; CDR3: CSVARDRVYEQFF
D: TRBD1; size: few; J: TRBJ1-2; V: TRBV7-6; DNA: TGTGCCAGCAGCTCTTCTCCGGGGGGACAGTTGGCTGGAGATGGCTACACCTTC; CDR3: CASSSSPGGQLAGDGYTF
D: TRBD2; size: NA; J: TRBJ2-7; V: TRBV20-1; DNA: TGCAGTGCTAGAGATCCGGCGGGGGTCTCCTACGAGCAGTACTTC; CDR3: CSARDPAGVSYEQYF
D: NA; size: few; J: TRBJ1-2; V: TRBV20-1; DNA: TGCAGTGCTAAGGACCGCTATGGCTACACCTTC; CDR3: CSAKDRYGYTF